Listed below are T cell receptor beta chains from one sample, sequenced in a study of shared clonotypes between healthy human individuals. Data came from immunoSEQ multiplex PCR; TCRdb stores just in-frame clones and leaves some out. The sample contains fewer than 550,000 clones, roughly 85% of which appear only once. The sequenced sample consisted of PBMCs. The receptors were sampled from a woman in her thirties or forties in good health. Some clones in this sample may be carry-over from other donors' samples. Each CDR3 is given with its conserved first and last residue. The D gene is left open where the match is weak. Only some rows state a clone size, as once, few, many or a class for expanded clones.

>many|TRBV11-2|-|TRBJ2-7
TGTGCCAGCAGACCATTAAGGGGTCGGGGACTCTCCTACGAGCAGTACTTC
CASRPLRGRGLSYEQYF
>-|TRBV4-1|TRBD2|TRBJ2-7
TGCGCCAGCAGCCAGGGGGGGGGTAGGGAGCAGTACTTC
CASSQGGGREQYF
>few|TRBV28|-|TRBJ1-2
TGTGCCAGCAGTTTTACCAGGGCCTTAGCTAACTATGGCTACACCTTC
CASSFTRALANYGYTF
>-|TRBV5-4|-|TRBJ2-1
TGTGCCAGCAGCTTGGTTGAAACATACAATGAGCAGTTCTTC
CASSLVETYNEQFF
>-|TRBV4-1|-|TRBJ2-5
TGCGCCAGCAGCCAAGGTGTAGGGGCCGCTCAAGAGACCCAGTACTTC
CASSQGVGAAQETQYF
>-|TRBV29-1|-|TRBJ2-2
TGCAGCGTCGGGAAGATACCGACAACCGGGGAGCTGTTTTTT
CSVGKIPTTGELFF
>-|TRBV15|TRBD2|TRBJ2-3
TGTGCCTCGCTAGCGGGAGGGCAAGATACGCAGTATTTT
CASLAGGQDTQYF
>-|TRBV28|TRBD2|TRBJ2-3
TGTGCCAGCGGTCCTCGCGGGAGGGATCTTTTTGGTACGCAGTATTTT
CASGPRGRDLFGTQYF
>-|TRBV4-1|TRBD2|TRBJ2-3
TGCGCCAGCCGGTCTAGCGGGAGTGCAGATACGCAGTATTTT
CASRSSGSADTQYF
>-|TRBV11-2|-|TRBJ2-1
TGTGCCAGCAGCTTCCAGGCCTCCTACAATGAGCAGTTCTTC
CASSFQASYNEQFF
>few|TRBV28|-|TRBJ1-5
TGTGCCAGCAGCCTACGTCAGAGGGGCAATCAGCCCCAGCATTTT
CASSLRQRGNQPQHF
>-|TRBV29-1|TRBD2|TRBJ2-1
TGCAGCGTCGCCCCCTGGGGTAGCGGGAGGGCCTACAATGAGCAGTTCTTC
CSVAPWGSGRAYNEQFF
>once|TRBV7-2|-|TRBJ2-1
TGTGCCAGCAGCGAGGGGCCGTACAATGAGCAGTTCTTC
CASSEGPYNEQFF
>-|TRBV2|TRBD2|TRBJ2-1
TGTGCCAGCAGTGAAGCTAGCGGGGTCTACAATGAGCAGTTCTTC
CASSEASGVYNEQFF
>-|TRBV6-1|-|TRBJ2-7
TGTGCCAGCAGTGAAGCTGGGGAGTCCCACGAGCAGTACTTC
CASSEAGESHEQYF
>-|TRBV4-2|TRBD1|TRBJ1-4
TGTGCCAGCAGCCAAGTCGGACAGGGGAAGGAAGAACTGTTTTTT
CASSQVGQGKEELFF
>-|TRBV27|TRBD2|TRBJ2-3
TGTGCCAGCAGTATCCTAGCGGGACTCACAGATACGCAGTATTTT
CASSILAGLTDTQYF
>-|TRBV6-6|-|TRBJ1-1
TGTGCCAGCAGTTATGAGTACGCTGAAGCTTTCTTT
CASSYEYAEAFF
>-|TRBV27|TRBD1|TRBJ1-2
TGTGCCAGCAGTCAGGGGGGCGGGTATGGCTACACCTTC
CASSQGGGYGYTF
>-|TRBV7-2|-|TRBJ2-3
TGTGCCAGCAGCTTGGGACTTGGCACAGATACGCAGTATTTT
CASSLGLGTDTQYF
>-|TRBV5-4|-|TRBJ2-3
TGTGCCAGCAGCTTGGTTAGCGTCACAGATACGCAGTATTTT
CASSLVSVTDTQYF
>-|TRBV7-2|TRBD2|TRBJ2-1
TGTGCCAGCAGCTCAACCGGACTAGCAGTGGATGAGCAGTTCTTC
CASSSTGLAVDEQFF